The sequence of this T cell receptor (beta chain) was determined in a study of T cells after somatic rescue of genetic block (dated by TCRdb to the early 2020s). Some background on the complete study: The study assessed how robust, over the long term, a T-cell system was when the system had developed through somatic rescue of a genetic block in T-cell development.

This clone was observed a single time. Its antigen specificity is not known. The sample holds no much larger clone one base away, and base qualities are not on file. The CDR3, from cysteine to phenylalanine, totals 16 residues. Just the 48-base CDR3 DNA is kept, in frame starting at base 1. The germline V end is reduced by 0 bases and the J end by 10 bases; junction bases left unmatched: 8. CDR1 is given as SGHVS and CDR2 as FQNEAQ, both from the germline V gene. Library preparation was by the immunoSEQ multiplex PCR assay. Sourced from immuneACCESS, this table was stored by TCRdb with only in-frame sequences that have V and J called. A share of the clones is absent; for the studies checked, an unresolved V gene accounts for under half, and the remainder has no known explanation. A total of about 110,000 clones appear in this sample, over 80% of them only once. Clones ranked in the top ten supply less than 1.5% of the sample.

This TCR was recovered from a woman aged 18 to 35. The sequencing sample was made of peripheral blood mononuclear cells (PBMCs). The V and J segments used are TRBV7-8 and TRBJ1-6; TRBD1 lines up with 8 middle nucleotides. The sequenced DNA is TGTGCCAGCAGCTTAGCGTATGCCAGGGGGCCGTCACCCCTCCACTTT. This gives the protein CASSLAYARGPSPLHF.